This T cell receptor (beta chain) was found in a study of Ad26.COV2.S vaccination and SARS-CoV-2 variants. Germline CDR1 SNHLY, CDR2 FYNNEI. The CDR3 consists of 13 residues. Trimming removed 6 bases from V and 4 bases from J; junction bases left unmatched: 5. Sequencing used immunoSEQ multiplex PCR; TCRdb keeps in-frame clones, though not all of them. The sample includes around 370,000 clones, 90% to 95% of them seen just once. The TCR sequence derives from a human donor who had recovered from COVID-19. Here the sequenced sample was peripheral blood, taken after recovery from COVID-19. The chain carries TRBV2 and TRBJ1-2, with 7 bases aligning to TRBD1. The CDR3 DNA follows: TGTGCCAGCAGCCAGGGACAGTCCTATGGCTACACCTTC. This codes for CASSQGQSYGYTF.